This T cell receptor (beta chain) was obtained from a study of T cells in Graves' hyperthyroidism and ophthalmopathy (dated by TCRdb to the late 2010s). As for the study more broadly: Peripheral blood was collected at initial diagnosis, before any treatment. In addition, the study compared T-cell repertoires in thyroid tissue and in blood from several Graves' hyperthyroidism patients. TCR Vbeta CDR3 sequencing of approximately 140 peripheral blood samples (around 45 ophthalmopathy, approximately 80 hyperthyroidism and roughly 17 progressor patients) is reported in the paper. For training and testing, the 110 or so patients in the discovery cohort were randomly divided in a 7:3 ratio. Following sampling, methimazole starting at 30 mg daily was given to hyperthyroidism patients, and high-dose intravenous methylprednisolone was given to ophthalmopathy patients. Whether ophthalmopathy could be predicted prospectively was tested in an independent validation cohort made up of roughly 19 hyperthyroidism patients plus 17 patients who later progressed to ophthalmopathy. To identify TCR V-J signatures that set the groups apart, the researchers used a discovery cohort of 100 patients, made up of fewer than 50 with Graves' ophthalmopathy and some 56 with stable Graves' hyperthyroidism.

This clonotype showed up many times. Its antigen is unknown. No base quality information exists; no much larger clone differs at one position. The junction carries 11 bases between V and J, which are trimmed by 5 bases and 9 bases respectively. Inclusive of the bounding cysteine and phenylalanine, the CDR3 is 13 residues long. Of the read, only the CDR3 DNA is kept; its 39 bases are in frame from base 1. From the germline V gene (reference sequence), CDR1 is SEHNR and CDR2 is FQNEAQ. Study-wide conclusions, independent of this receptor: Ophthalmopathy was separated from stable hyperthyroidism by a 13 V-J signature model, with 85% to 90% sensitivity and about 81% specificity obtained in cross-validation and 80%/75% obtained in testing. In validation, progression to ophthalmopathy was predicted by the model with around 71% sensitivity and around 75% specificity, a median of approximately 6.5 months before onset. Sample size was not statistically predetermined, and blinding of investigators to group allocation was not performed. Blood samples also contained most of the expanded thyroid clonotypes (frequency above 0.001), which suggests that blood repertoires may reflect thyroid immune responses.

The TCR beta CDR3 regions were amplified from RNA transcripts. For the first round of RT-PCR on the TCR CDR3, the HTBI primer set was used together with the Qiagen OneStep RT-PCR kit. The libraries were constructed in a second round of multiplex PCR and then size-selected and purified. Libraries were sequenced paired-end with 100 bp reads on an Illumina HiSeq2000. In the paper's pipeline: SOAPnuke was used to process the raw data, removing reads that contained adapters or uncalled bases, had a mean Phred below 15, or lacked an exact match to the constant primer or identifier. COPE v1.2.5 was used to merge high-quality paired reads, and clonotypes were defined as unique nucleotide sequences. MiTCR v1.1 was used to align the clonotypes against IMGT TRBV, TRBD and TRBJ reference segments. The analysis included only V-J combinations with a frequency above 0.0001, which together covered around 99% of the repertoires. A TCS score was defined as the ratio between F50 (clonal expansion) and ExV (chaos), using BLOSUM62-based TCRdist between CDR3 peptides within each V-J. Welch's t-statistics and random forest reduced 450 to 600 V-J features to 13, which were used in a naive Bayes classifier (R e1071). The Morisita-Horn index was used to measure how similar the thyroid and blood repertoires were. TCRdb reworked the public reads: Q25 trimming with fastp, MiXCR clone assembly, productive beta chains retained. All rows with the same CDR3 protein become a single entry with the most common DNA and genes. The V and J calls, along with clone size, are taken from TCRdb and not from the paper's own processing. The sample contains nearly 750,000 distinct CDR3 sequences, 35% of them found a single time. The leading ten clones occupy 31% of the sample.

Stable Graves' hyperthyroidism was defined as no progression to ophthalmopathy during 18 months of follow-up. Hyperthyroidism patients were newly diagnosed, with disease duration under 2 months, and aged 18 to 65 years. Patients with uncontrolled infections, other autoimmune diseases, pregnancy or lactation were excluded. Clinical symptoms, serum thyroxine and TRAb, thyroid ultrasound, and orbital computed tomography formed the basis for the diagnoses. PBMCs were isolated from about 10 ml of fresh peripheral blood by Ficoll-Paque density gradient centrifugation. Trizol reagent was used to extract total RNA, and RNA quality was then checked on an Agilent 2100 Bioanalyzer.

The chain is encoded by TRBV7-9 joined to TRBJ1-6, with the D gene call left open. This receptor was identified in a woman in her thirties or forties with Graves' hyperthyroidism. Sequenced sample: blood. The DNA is TGTGCCAGCAGCCCCGCTCCATCTTCACCCCTCCACTTT. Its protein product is CASSPAPSSPLHF.